The entry below gives a single T cell receptor (beta chain) sequence along with its context. Other DNA sequences in this sample translate to the same CDR3. Profiling relied on immunoSEQ multiplex PCR, and the TCRdb table lists in-frame clones only, not all of them. The profile covers under 60,000 clones, with roughly four fifths appearing a single time and just over 8.5% taken by the ten largest. This sample was included in a study of blood T cell repertoires in COVID-19. Turning to the study itself: The study drew acute and convalescent COVID-19 samples from the United States, Italy and Spain.

Looked up from germline, CDR1 is SGDLS and CDR2 is YYNGEE. The CDR3 has 14 amino acids. Trimming removed 0 bases from V and 2 bases from J, with 8 bases in between. This sequence joins TRBV9 and TRBJ1-1, with D uncertain. The receptor was derived from a man between 60 and 75 years old with acute or convalescent COVID-19. The source material was peripheral blood. CDR3 in amino acids: CASSVGSGNTEAFF. In nucleotides, the CDR3 is TGTGCCAGCAGCGTAGGATCGGGTAACACTGAAGCTTTCTTT.